The present entry profiles one T cell receptor (beta chain) with its context. This sample stems from a study of blood T cell repertoires in COVID-19. Study in general: The United States, Italy and Spain provided the acute and convalescent COVID-19 samples. T cells, B-cell-depleted T cells, or PBMCs supplied cDNA or gDNA.

Germline trimming cut 7 bases from V and 1 base from J; bases unmatched to any gene: 7. This CDR3 is built from 14 residues. CDR1 is MNHEY and CDR2 is SVGAGI in the germline V gene. Authors' processing steps: How many nucleated cells were present was estimated from reference gene primer amplification. Profiling relied on immunoSEQ multiplex PCR, and the TCRdb table lists in-frame clones only, not all of them. V and J calls and clone size are as listed in that table; D and trimming were resolved from the DNA. The sample records around 200,000 clones, 80% being singletons. The sequence came from a woman in her 70s with acute or convalescent COVID-19. Sample: peripheral blood. V gene TRBV6-5 combines with J gene TRBJ2-7; 7 bases align to TRBD1. In nucleotides, the CDR3 is TGTGCCAGCATTGTACGACAGGGATCCTACGAGCAGTACTTC. Residues: CASIVRQGSYEQYF.